These 30 T cell receptor beta chains came from one sample sequenced in a study of CXCR3-negative and CXCR3-positive naive CD8 T cells. Carrying UMI labels, the TRB cDNA libraries were prepared through 5' RACE. TCRdb reprocessed the 5' RACE reads; each CDR3 protein has one entry and no DNA is given. The data include 100,000 to 150,000 distinct CDR3 sequences; the top ten clones carry 0.29%. The sequenced sample was naive CXCR3- CD8+ T cells from blood. Subset described: CD45RO-CCR7+CD27+CD95- naive CD8+ T cells lacking CXCR3 (TNR3-). The receptors were sampled from a human donor in good health. Some clones in this sample may be carry-over from other donors' samples.

The chain employs TRBV5-1 and TRBJ1-1. Germline V CDR1 and CDR2: SGHRS, YFSETQ. The CDR3 extends over 14 amino acids. The CDR3 loop is CASSLVGEDTEAFF.

The chain employs TRBV6-5 and TRBJ2-3; TCRdb designates TRBD2, a call that cannot be tested without DNA. CDR1 and CDR2 (germline): MNHEY, SVGAGI. The CDR3 totals 15 residues. This chain's CDR3 is CASSYSDSHTDTQYF.

The rearrangement uses TRBV7-9 and TRBJ2-7; the D gene TCRdb calls, TRBD1, cannot be checked with no DNA. The germline CDR1 and CDR2 sequences are SEHNR and FQNEAQ (reference sequence). This CDR3 spans 16 amino acids. The CDR3 loop is CASSLPQGARLYEQYF.

The rearrangement links TRBV18 to TRBJ2-2; TCRdb calls TRBD1, which cannot be checked without DNA. The CDR3 is 16 residues long. The V gene's germline CDR1 is KGHSH and CDR2 LQKENI. This chain's CDR3 is CASSPPETVNTGELFF.

J is TRBJ2-1 and V is TRBV7-3. Germline V gene sequence: CDR1 SGHTA, CDR2 FQGTGA. The CDR3 contains 15 residues. The CDR3 region is CASSVERGLYNEQFF.

The chain uses TRBV4-1 and TRBJ2-6. This CDR3 has 16 residues. Germline CDR1 reads MGHRA; CDR2 reads YSYEKL. The CDR3 is CASSQEWSSGANVLTF.

The CDR3 sequence is CASSLVTGMNTEAFF. This chain joins TRBV7-2 and TRBJ1-1; TCRdb returns TRBD1, unconfirmable since there is no DNA. CDR1 SGHTA and CDR2 FQGNSA come from the germline V gene. The CDR3 sequence is 15 residues long.

V gene TRBV29-1 combines with J gene TRBJ2-2. The germline CDR1 and CDR2 sequences are SQVTM and ANQGSEA. There are 12 residues in the CDR3. CDR3 sequence: CSTFDRGGELFF.

The chain combines TRBV7-9 with TRBJ2-3. CDR1 and CDR2 from the germline V gene are SEHNR and FQNEAQ (reference sequence). This CDR3 spans 13 amino acids. The CDR3 loop reads CASRSSSTDTQYF. Full variable domain (outside the CDR3, taken from reference TRBV7-9 and TRBJ2-3): DTGVSQNPRHKITKRGQNVTFRCDPISEHNRLYWYRQTLGQGPEFLTYFQNEAQLEKSRLLSDRFSAERPKGSFSTLEIQRTEQGDSAMYLCASRSSSTDTQYFGPGTRLTVL.

The V call is TRBV12-3 or TRBV12-4, the J call TRBJ1-1. This CDR3 is 11 amino acids long. This CDR3 reads CASSQVSEAFF.

The chain couples TRBV12-3 or TRBV12-4 to TRBJ2-7; TCRdb's assignment of TRBD1 cannot be checked, as there is no DNA. The CDR3 contains 16 residues. The CDR3 sequence: CASSLGYGQPTYEQYF.

This sequence joins TRBV21-1 and TRBJ2-7; TCRdb indicates TRBD1, and absent DNA this call remains unverified. TRBV21-1 is termed a pseudogene. This CDR3 is 15 amino acids long. CDR3 residues: CASHPFRGPTYEQYF.

The chain links TRBV7-9 to TRBJ1-3; absent DNA, TCRdb's TRBD1 call cannot be checked. From germline, CDR1 is SEHNR and CDR2 FQNEAQ (reference sequence). CDR3 length: 15 amino acids. This CDR3 is CASSPPGGPEDTIYF.

The chain joins TRBV29-1 to TRBJ2-1; TCRdb picks TRBD1, but there is no DNA to check that call. CDR3 length: 17 residues. CDR1 is SQVTM, CDR2 ANQGSEA, per germline. The CDR3 region is CSVGREQGEISYNEQFF.

The rearrangement uses TRBV11-2 and TRBJ2-2. This CDR3 contains 13 residues. The germline CDR1 and CDR2 sequences are SGHAT and FQNNGV. The CDR3 here is CASSFFDTGELFF. The variable domain in full, completed from reference TRBV11-2 and TRBJ2-2, reads EAGVAQSPRYKIIEKRQSVAFWCNPISGHATLYWYQQILGQGPKLLIQFQNNGVVDDSQLPKDRFSAERLKGVDSTLKIQPAKLEDSAVYLCASSFFDTGELFFGEGSRLTVL.

This chain joins TRBV11-3 and TRBJ1-1. The CDR3 contains 14 residues. CDR1 is SGHNT and CDR2 is YENEEA in the germline V gene. The CDR3 spells CASSLRRTGTEAFF.

V and J are TRBV4-1 and TRBJ2-3; with no DNA, the TCRdb D assignment of TRBD2 cannot be verified. The CDR3 runs to 16 residues. Germline lookup yields CDR1 MGHRA and CDR2 YSYEKL. Here the CDR3 reads CASSQGLAASTDTQYF.

CDR3 residues: CASRPTGIRTDTQYF. V usage is TRBV7-2 and J usage is TRBJ2-3; with no DNA, the TCRdb D assignment of TRBD1 cannot be verified. This CDR3 comprises 15 residues. Germline V gene lookup returns CDR1 SGHTA and CDR2 FQGNSA. Full variable domain (remainder filled in from reference TRBV7-2 and TRBJ2-3): GAGVSQSPSNKVTEKGKDVELRCDPISGHTALYWYRQSLGQGLEFLIYFQGNSAPDKSGLPSDRFSAERTGGSVSTLTIQRTQQEDSAVYLCASRPTGIRTDTQYFGPGTRLTVL.

CDR3 residues: CASSFTSGSADEQFF. The rearrangement links TRBV5-1 to TRBJ2-1; checking the TCRdb D call of TRBD2 is not possible without DNA. The CDR3 totals 15 residues. Germline V gene sequence: CDR1 SGHRS, CDR2 YFSETQ.

CDR3: CSVPIRGSKETQYF. The chain is built from TRBV29-1 and TRBJ2-5; TCRdb reports TRBD1, a call that lacks DNA to check it against. The CDR3 has 14 residues. CDR1 SQVTM and CDR2 ANQGSEA come from the germline V gene.

The rearrangement joins TRBV23-1 to TRBJ2-7; TCRdb indicates TRBD1, and absent DNA this call remains unverified. TRBV23-1 is sorted into the ORF group, with uncertain function. The CDR3 runs to 16 residues. The CDR3 protein is CASSRGRGTSSYEQYF.

The V and J genes are TRBV20-1 and TRBJ1-2. CDR1 is DFQATT, CDR2 SNEGSKA, per germline (reference sequence). The CDR3 totals 14 residues. The CDR3 protein is CSARHGVLLYGYTF.

The CDR3 sequence: CASSPWVGIGELFF. This chain uses TRBV4-3 with TRBJ2-2; TCRdb reports TRBD1, a call that lacks DNA to check it against. The CDR3 runs to 14 residues. CDR1 LGHNA and CDR2 YSLEER come from the germline V gene.

J is TRBJ1-1 and V is TRBV5-5; TCRdb returns TRBD1, unconfirmable since there is no DNA. Germline V lookup: CDR1 SGHKS, CDR2 YYEKEE (reference sequence). CDR3 length equals 14 residues. The CDR3 region is CASSLGGLSAEAFF.

The rearrangement joins TRBV15 to TRBJ2-7. Germline assignment: CDR1 LNHNV and CDR2 YYDKDF (reference sequence). The CDR3 covers 14 residues. The chain's CDR3 is CATSSPRFFVEQYF. Based on the CDR3 plus reference TRBV15 and TRBJ2-7, the full variable domain is DAMVIQNPRYQVTQFGKPVTLSCSQTLNHNVMYWYQQKSSQAPKLLFHYYDKDFNNEADTPDNFQSRRPNTSFCFLDIRSPGLGDTAMYLCATSSPRFFVEQYFGPGTRLTVT.

The V and J genes are TRBV4-3 and TRBJ2-5. Looked up from germline, CDR1 is LGHNA and CDR2 is YSLEER. The CDR3 loop spans 15 amino acids. The CDR3 reads CASSQDPSVRETQYF.

The genes are TRBV7-3 and TRBJ2-1. Germline loops: CDR1 SGHTA, CDR2 FQGTGA. The CDR3 loop spans 14 amino acids. The CDR3 sequence: CASSLRGSYNEQFF.

This chain links TRBV28 with TRBJ2-7. The CDR3 loop spans 12 amino acids. In germline, CDR1 is MDHEN, CDR2 SYDVKM. The CDR3: CASSSGPYEQYF.

CDR3 in amino acids: CASSDRGDYYEQYF. This chain connects TRBV25-1 to TRBJ2-7; there is no DNA to check the TCRdb D call of TRBD1. CDR3 length equals 14 residues. Germline CDR1 and CDR2: MGHDK and SYGVNS.

The chain combines TRBV7-3 with TRBJ2-1; TCRdb's D call, TRBD2, is unchecked because there is no DNA. The CDR3 contains 17 residues. Germline V lookup: CDR1 SGHTA, CDR2 FQGTGA. The CDR3 loop reads CASSLNLGLAGAGEQFF.